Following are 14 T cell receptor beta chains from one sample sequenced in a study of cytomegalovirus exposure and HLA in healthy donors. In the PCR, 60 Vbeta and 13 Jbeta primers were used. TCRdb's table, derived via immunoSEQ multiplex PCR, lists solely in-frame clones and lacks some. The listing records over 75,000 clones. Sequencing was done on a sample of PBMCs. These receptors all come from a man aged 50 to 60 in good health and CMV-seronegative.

The CDR3 protein is CASSLSGRYNEQFF. The CDR3 DNA follows: TGTGCCAGCAGCCTATCAGGGCGCTACAATGAGCAGTTCTTC. The chain recombines TRBV7-6 with TRBJ2-1; TRBD1 is a possible D gene (5 bases). The CDR3 length is 14 residues. The germline V gene has CDR1 SGHVS and CDR2 FNYEAQ. Trimming cost V 5 bases and J 3 bases, with 11 bases left between them.

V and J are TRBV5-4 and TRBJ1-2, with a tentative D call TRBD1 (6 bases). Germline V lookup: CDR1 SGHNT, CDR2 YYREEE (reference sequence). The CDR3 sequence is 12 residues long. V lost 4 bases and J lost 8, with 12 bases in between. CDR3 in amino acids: CASSADSYGYTF. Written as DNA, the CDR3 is TGTGCCAGCAGCGCGGACAGCTACGGCTACACCTTC.

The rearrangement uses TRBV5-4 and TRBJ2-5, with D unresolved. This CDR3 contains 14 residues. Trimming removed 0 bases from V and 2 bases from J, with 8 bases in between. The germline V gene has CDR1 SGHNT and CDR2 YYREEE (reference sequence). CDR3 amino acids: CASSLDGFQETQYF. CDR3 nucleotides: TGTGCCAGCAGCTTGGACGGTTTTCAAGAGACCCAGTACTTC. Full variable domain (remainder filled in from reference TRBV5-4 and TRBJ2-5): ETGVTQSPTHLIKTRGQQVTLRCSSQSGHNTVSWYQQALGQGPQFIFQYYREEENGRGNFPPRFSGLQFPNYSSELNVNALELDDSALYLCASSLDGFQETQYFGPGTRLLVL.

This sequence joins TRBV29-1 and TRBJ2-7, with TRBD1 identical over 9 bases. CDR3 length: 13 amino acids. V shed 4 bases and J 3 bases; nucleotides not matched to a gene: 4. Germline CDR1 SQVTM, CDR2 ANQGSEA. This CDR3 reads CSVAGDRVYEQYF. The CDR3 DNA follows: TGCAGCGTTGCGGGGGACAGGGTCTACGAGCAGTACTTC.

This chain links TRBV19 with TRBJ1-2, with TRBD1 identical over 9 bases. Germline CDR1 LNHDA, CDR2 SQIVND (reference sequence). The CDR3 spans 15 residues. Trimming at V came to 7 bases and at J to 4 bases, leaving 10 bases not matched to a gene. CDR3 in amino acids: CASMRPGQGRYGYTF. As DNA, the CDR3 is TGTGCCAGTATGAGACCGGGACAGGGCCGCTATGGCTACACCTTC.

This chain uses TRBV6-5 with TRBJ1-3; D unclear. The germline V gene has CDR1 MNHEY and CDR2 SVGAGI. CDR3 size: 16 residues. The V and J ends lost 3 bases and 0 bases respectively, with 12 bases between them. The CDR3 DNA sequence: TGTGCCAGCAGTTATTCCCCATCGAGCTCTGGAAACACCATATATTTT. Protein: CASSYSPSSSGNTIYF.

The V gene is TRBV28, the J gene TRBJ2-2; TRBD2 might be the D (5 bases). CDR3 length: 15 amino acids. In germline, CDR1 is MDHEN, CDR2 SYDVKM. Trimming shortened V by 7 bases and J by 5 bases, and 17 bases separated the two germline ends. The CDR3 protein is CASTAVDGVTGELFF. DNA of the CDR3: TGTGCCAGCACTGCCGTCGACGGGGTAACCGGGGAGCTGTTTTTT.

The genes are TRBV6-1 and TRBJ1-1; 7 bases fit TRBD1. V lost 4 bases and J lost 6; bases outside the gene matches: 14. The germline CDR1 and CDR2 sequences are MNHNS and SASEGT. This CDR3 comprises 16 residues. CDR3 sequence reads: CASSVLPGTAFPEAFF. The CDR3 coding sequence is TGTGCCAGCAGTGTATTACCCGGGACAGCTTTCCCTGAAGCTTTCTTT.

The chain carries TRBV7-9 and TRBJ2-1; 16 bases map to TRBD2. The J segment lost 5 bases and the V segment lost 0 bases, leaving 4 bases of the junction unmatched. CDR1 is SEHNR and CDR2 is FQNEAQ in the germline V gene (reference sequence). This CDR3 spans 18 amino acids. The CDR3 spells CASSLAGTSGGANNEQFF. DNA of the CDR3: TGTGCCAGCAGCTTAGCGGGGACTAGCGGGGGGGCCAACAATGAGCAGTTCTTC.

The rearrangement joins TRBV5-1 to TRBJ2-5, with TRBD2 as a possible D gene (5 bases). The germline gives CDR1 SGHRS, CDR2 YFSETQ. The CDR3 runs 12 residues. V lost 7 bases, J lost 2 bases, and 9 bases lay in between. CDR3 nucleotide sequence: TGCGCCAGCTCGGGGAATCAAGAGACCCAGTACTTC. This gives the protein CASSGNQETQYF.

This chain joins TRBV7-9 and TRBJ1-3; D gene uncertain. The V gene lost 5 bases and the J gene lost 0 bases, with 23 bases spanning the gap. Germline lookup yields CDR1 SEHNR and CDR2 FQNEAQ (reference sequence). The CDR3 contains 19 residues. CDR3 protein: CASSLLNNVGSGSGNTIYF. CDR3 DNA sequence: TGTGCCAGCAGCCTACTAAATAACGTTGGATCCGGCTCTGGAAACACCATATATTTT.

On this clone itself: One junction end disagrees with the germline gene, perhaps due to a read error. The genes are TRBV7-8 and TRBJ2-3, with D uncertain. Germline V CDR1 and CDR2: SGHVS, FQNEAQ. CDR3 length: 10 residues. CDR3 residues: CASSVDELDF. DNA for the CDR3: TGTGCCAGCAGCGTAGATGAGCTAGATTTT.

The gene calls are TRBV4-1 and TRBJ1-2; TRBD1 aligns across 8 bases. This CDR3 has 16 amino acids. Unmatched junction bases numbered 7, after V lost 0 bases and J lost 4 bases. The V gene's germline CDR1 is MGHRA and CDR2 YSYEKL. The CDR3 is CASSQDAGQATYGYTF. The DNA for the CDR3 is TGCGCCAGCAGCCAAGATGCGGGACAGGCTACCTATGGCTACACCTTC.

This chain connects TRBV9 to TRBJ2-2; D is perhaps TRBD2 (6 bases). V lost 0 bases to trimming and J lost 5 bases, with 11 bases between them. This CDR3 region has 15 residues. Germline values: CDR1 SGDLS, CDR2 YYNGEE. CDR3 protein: CASSVVAGRTGELFF. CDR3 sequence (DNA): TGTGCCAGCAGCGTAGTGGCGGGGCGGACCGGGGAGCTGTTTTTT.